The 14 T cell receptor beta chains listed next were all sequenced from one sample in a study of T cells in Graves' hyperthyroidism and ophthalmopathy. TCR beta CDR3 regions were amplified from RNA transcripts. First-round RT-PCR of the TCR CDR3 relied on the HTBI primer set. TCRdb re-called the multiplex PCR reads with MiXCR, one entry per CDR3 protein. The sample has around 350,000 distinct CDR3 sequences, approximately 19% seen once; the top ten hold about 3.7%. Material for sequencing was blood. These receptor sequences come from a woman between 18 and 29 years old with Graves' hyperthyroidism.

This clonotype was detected ten times or more. V is TRBV29-1 and J is TRBJ2-5; D unresolved. The V end was cut by 3 bases, the J end by 5 bases, with 4 bases between. The CDR3 contains 10 residues. Germline CDR1 is SQVTM and CDR2 is ANQGSEA. The CDR3 DNA follows: TGCAGCGTTGAGGGGGAGACCCAGTACTTC. Amino acid sequence: CSVEGETQYF.

The chain joins TRBV6-1 to TRBJ2-2, with D possibly being TRBD1 or TRBD2 (5 bases each). This CDR3 spans 16 amino acids. V lost 6 bases and J 5 bases, leaving 19 bases between the germline ends. Looked up from germline, CDR1 is MNHNS and CDR2 is SASEGT. CDR3 bases: TGTGCCAGCAGCACACTCGGGGCAGGATGGACCGGGGAGCTGTTTTTT. Encoded protein: CASSTLGAGWTGELFF.

This clonotype was seen repeatedly, ten times or more. J is TRBJ2-7 and V is TRBV13, with 7 nucleotides matching TRBD1. V was clipped by 0 bases and J by 3 bases; unmatched bases: 5. CDR1 and CDR2 (germline): PRHDT, FYEKMQ (reference sequence). The CDR3 runs 15 residues. CDR3 in amino acids: CASSLGDRHHYEQYF. The CDR3 DNA is TGTGCCAGCAGCTTAGGGGACAGGCATCACTACGAGCAGTACTTC.

As regards this clonotype: At one of its ends the junction is not consistent with the germline gene, which may arise from a read error. This chain joins TRBV4-2 and TRBJ1-5; 7 bases agree with TRBD1. This CDR3 has 15 amino acids. In germline, CDR1 is LGHNA, CDR2 YNFKEQ. The CDR3 loop is CASSQVGQVNQSQHF. The CDR3 bases are TGTGCCAGCAGCCAAGTTGGACAGGTGAATCAGTCCCAGCATTTT.

This clonotype was seen ten or more times. V and J are TRBV20-1 and TRBJ1-5; weak D call: TRBD1 (6 bases). The length of the CDR3 is 14 residues. The V gene's germline CDR1 is DFQATT and CDR2 SNEGSKA (reference sequence). V lost 5 bases to trimming and J lost 6 bases, with 17 bases between them. CDR3 sequence: CSALGGGSGQPQHF. The CDR3 DNA sequence: TGCAGTGCTCTAGGGGGGGGGTCCGGTCAGCCCCAGCATTTT.

In regard to this clonotype: It may be a read error: a sequence one base away is much more abundant. CDR3 in amino acids: CASSRTPNTGELLF. The CDR3 bases are TGTGCCAGCAGCCGGACCCCGAACACCGGGGAGCTGCTTTTT. The chain carries TRBV12-3 or TRBV12-4 and TRBJ2-2; maybe TRBD2 (5 bases). The CDR3 spans 14 residues.

This clonotype has at least ten counts. The gene calls are TRBV28 and TRBJ1-1; the match to TRBD1 covers 11 bases. Trimming at V came to 5 bases and at J to 11 bases, leaving 10 bases not matched to a gene. This CDR3 is 14 amino acids long. CDR1 and CDR2 (germline): MDHEN, SYDVKM. In nucleotides, the CDR3 is TGTGCCAGCAGTCCTAATGTGGGACAGGGGGATGCTTTCTTT. Protein sequence: CASSPNVGQGDAFF.

This clonotype came up many times. The rearrangement uses TRBV6-1 and TRBJ2-2; 8 positions match TRBD1. Germline V gives CDR1 MNHNS, CDR2 SASEGT. J was trimmed by 1 base and V by 7 bases; bases with no gene match: 5. The CDR3 covers 15 residues. This chain's CDR3 is CASTYGTGNTGELFF. For the CDR3, the DNA is TGTGCCAGCACCTACGGGACAGGGAACACCGGGGAGCTGTTTTTT.

The V call is TRBV12-3 or TRBV12-4, the J call TRBJ2-7; possibly TRBD1 for D (5 bases). This CDR3 is 16 amino acids long. V gave up 5 bases and J gave up 0 bases, with 17 bases separating them. CDR3 loop: CASSPFRTPTSYEQYF. CDR3 in DNA: TGTGCCAGCAGTCCCTTCCGGACACCGACCTCCTACGAGCAGTACTTC.

This clonotype appeared many times. The chain employs TRBV18 and TRBJ1-1, with no clear D. CDR3 size: 13 residues. The germline V and J ends were trimmed by 1 base and 5 bases, with 8 bases remaining between them. The germline CDR1 and CDR2 sequences are KGHSH and LQKENI. In DNA form, the CDR3 reads TGTGCCAGCTCACCACTAGCCCAGACTGAAGCTTTCTTT. The encoded protein is CASSPLAQTEAFF.

This clonotype was observed at least ten times. The rearrangement uses TRBV3-1 and TRBJ1-5; D gene uncertain. Trimming shortened V by 4 bases and J by 7 bases, and 11 bases separated the two germline ends. The CDR3 runs 13 residues. The germline V gene has CDR1 LGHDT and CDR2 YNNKEL (reference sequence). CDR3 DNA sequence: TGTGCCAGCAGCCCCCGAAAAGGACAGCCCCAGCATTTT. Its protein is CASSPRKGQPQHF.

This clonotype was observed at least ten times. The chain employs TRBV11-2 and TRBJ2-5; TRBD2 agrees at 8 bases. This CDR3 is built from 16 residues. The V segment lost 4 bases and the J segment 0 bases; nucleotides outside the gene matches: 7. Germline values: CDR1 SGHAT, CDR2 FQNNGV. The CDR3 here is CASSSSSGGYQETQYF. In nucleotides, the CDR3 is TGTGCCAGCAGCTCCTCGAGCGGGGGTTACCAAGAGACCCAGTACTTC.

This clonotype was picked up many times. The chain carries TRBV3-1 and TRBJ1-1; 8 nucleotides agree with TRBD1. This CDR3 is built from 15 residues. CDR1 and CDR2 from the germline V gene are LGHDT and YNNKEL (reference sequence). The ends lost 9 bases at V and 0 bases at J; junction bases unmatched: 9. CDR3: CASSQGALMNTEAFF. The CDR3 DNA sequence: TGTGCCAGTTCTCAGGGGGCCCTAATGAACACTGAAGCTTTCTTT. The complete variable domain, with remaining parts taken from reference TRBV3-1 and TRBJ1-1, reads DTAVSQTPKYLVTQMGNDKSIKCEQNLGHDTMYWYKQDSKKFLKIMFSYNNKELIINETVPNRFSPKSPDKAHLNLHINSLELGDSAVYFCASSQGALMNTEAFFGQGTRLTVV.

This clonotype was seen repeatedly, ten times or more. The chain carries TRBV28 and TRBJ2-7, with 8 bases aligning to TRBD1. The CDR3 length is 14 residues. The V segment lost 6 bases and the J segment 1 base; nucleotides outside the gene matches: 5. CDR1 MDHEN and CDR2 SYDVKM come from the germline V gene. CDR3 loop: CASRGDRTSYEQYF. The DNA for the CDR3 is TGTGCCAGCAGGGGGGACAGGACTTCCTACGAGCAGTACTTC.